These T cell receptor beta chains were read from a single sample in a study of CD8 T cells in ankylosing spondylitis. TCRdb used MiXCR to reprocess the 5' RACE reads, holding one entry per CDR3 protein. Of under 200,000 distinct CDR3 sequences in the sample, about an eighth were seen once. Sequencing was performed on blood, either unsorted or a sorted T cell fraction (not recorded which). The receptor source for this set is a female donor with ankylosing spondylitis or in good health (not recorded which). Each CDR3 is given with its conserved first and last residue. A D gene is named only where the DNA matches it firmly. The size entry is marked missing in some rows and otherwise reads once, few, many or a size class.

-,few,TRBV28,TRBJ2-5,CASSLLVGVETQYF,TGTGCCAGCAGTTTATTGGTGGGAGTGGAGACCCAGTACTTC
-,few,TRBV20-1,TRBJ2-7,CSARDQVGGDYGEQYF,TGCAGTGCTAGAGATCAAGTGGGAGGAGATTATGGGGAGCAGTACTTC
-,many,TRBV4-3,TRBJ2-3,CASSQDFGTWDVLGADTQYF,TGCGCCAGCAGCCAAGATTTTGGGACTTGGGACGTCCTTGGGGCAGATACGCAGTATTTT
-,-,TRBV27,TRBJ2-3,CASRRSGRFDTQYF,TGTGCCAGCAGACGGAGTGGGAGATTTGATACGCAGTATTTT
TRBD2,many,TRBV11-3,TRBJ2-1,CASSLTSGNYNEQFF,TGTGCCAGCAGTTTGACTAGCGGGAACTACAATGAGCAGTTCTTC
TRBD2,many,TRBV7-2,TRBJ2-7,CASSSPWTSGRYEQYF,TGTGCCAGCAGCTCGCCATGGACTAGCGGGAGATACGAGCAGTACTTC
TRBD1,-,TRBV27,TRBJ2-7,CASSYPRGLLEQYF,TGTGCCAGCAGTTACCCCAGGGGGCTCCTCGAGCAGTACTTC
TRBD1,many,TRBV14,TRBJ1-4,CASSQVRLDRTLRGLGKLFF,TGTGCCAGCAGCCAAGTCCGCCTGGACAGGACCTTGAGAGGGTTGGGAAAACTGTTTTTT
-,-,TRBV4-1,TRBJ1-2,CASSQVGGLKANYGYTF,TGCGCCAGCAGCCAAGTGGGGGGCTTGAAAGCTAACTATGGCTACACCTTC
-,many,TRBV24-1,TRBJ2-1,CATSDPNTPDNEQFF,TGTGCCACCAGTGACCCCAATACACCGGACAATGAGCAGTTCTTC
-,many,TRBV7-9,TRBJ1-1,CASSRNTEAFF,TGTGCCAGCAGCCGTAACACTGAAGCTTTCTTT
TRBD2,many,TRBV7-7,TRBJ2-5,CASSLAGRQEETQYF,TGTGCTAGCAGCTTAGCGGGCCGCCAGGAAGAGACCCAGTACTTC
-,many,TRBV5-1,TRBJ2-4,CASSQSAFDKNIQYF,TGCGCCAGCAGTCAATCGGCCTTTGACAAAAACATTCAGTACTTC
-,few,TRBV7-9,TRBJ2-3,CASSPRASPRTDTQYF,TGTGCCAGCAGCCCGAGGGCCAGTCCCCGCACAGATACGCAGTATTTT
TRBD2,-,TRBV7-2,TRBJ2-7,CASSLATSGGGYEQYF,TGTGCCAGCAGCTTGGCGACTAGCGGGGGGGGCTACGAGCAGTACTTC
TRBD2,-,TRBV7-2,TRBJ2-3,CASSRGLAGGDTQYF,TGTGCCAGCAGCCGAGGACTAGCGGGAGGGGATACGCAGTATTTT
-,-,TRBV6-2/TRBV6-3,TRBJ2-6,CASRDRAGGVQAGANVLTF,TGTGCCAGCAGGGACAGGGCGGGAGGGGTCCAAGCTGGGGCCAACGTCCTGACTTTC
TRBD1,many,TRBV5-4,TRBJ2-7,CASSFDRGDEQYF,TGTGCCAGCAGCTTCGACAGGGGAGACGAGCAGTACTTC
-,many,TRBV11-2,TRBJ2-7,CASSSSANSYERYF,TGTGCCAGCAGCTCAAGCGCTAACTCCTACGAGAGGTACTTC
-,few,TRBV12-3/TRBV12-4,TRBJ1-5,CASSLEAQVVGQPQHF,TGTGCCAGCAGTTTGGAGGCGCAGGTGGTGGGTCAGCCCCAGCATTTT
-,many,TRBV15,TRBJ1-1,CATSRGNRMNTEAFF,TGTGCCACCAGCAGAGGTAACAGGATGAACACTGAAGCTTTCTTT
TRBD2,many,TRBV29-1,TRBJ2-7,CRDLIAGEKSYEQYF,TGCAGGGACCTAATAGCGGGAGAAAAGTCCTACGAGCAGTACTTC
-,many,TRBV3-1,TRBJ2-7,CASSQVSGGQYF,TGTGCCAGCAGCCAAGTCAGTGGAGGGCAGTACTTC
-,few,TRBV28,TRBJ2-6,CASSNSLGANVLTF,TGTGCCAGCAGTAACAGTCTTGGGGCCAACGTCCTGACTTTC
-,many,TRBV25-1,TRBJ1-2,CASSEHRAFPYGYTF,TGTGCCAGCAGTGAACATCGGGCGTTCCCCTACGGCTACACCTTC
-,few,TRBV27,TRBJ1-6,CASSLEAALLGPLHF,TGTGCCAGCAGTTTAGAGGCCGCACTCCTGGGACCCCTCCACTTT
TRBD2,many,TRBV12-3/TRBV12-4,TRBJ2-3,CASILRAGGPNTQYF,TGTGCCAGCATCCTCCGAGCGGGAGGGCCGAATACGCAGTATTTT
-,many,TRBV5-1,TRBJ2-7,CASSFRAETEQYF,TGCGCCAGCAGCTTTCGAGCGGAGACAGAGCAGTACTTC
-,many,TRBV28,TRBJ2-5,CASSAYRRLEETQYF,TGTGCCAGCAGTGCCTACCGGAGACTCGAAGAGACCCAGTACTTC
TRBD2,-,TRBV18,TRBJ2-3,CASSPSGGATDTQYF,TGTGCCAGCTCACCAAGCGGGGGAGCCACAGATACGCAGTATTTT
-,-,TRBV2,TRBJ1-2,CTSIDNPIYGYTF,TGTACCAGTATCGACAACCCCATCTATGGCTACACCTTC
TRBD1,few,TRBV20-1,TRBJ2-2,CCARDLRQGANTGELFF,TGCTGTGCTAGAGATCTAAGGCAGGGGGCGAACACCGGGGAGCTGTTTTTT
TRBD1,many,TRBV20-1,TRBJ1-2,CSAREQGHGYTF,TGCAGTGCTAGAGAACAGGGGCATGGCTACACCTTC
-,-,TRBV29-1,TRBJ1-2,CSVTSPGRGYGYTF,TGCAGCGTTACTTCCCCGGGGCGAGGCTATGGCTACACCTTC
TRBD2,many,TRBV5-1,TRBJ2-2,CASSVTSGRTTGELFF,TGCGCCAGCAGCGTGACTAGCGGGAGGACCACCGGGGAGCTGTTTTTT
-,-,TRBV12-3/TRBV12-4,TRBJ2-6,CASSLAGVPGANVLTF,TGTGCCAGCAGTTTAGCAGGGGTTCCCGGGGCCAACGTCCTGACTTTC
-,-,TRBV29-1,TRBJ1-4,CSVSIATNEKLFF,TGCAGCGTTTCGATTGCAACTAATGAAAAACTGTTTTTT
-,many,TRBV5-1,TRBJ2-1,CASSSRAALTGNEQFF,TGCGCCAGCAGCTCCCGAGCGGCCCTTACGGGGAATGAGCAGTTCTTC
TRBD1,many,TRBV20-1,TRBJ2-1,CSAAPGTASIEQFF,TGCAGTGCAGCACCTGGGACAGCAAGCATCGAGCAGTTCTTC
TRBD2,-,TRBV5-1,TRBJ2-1,CASTGTSGIHEPFF,TGCGCCAGCACCGGGACTAGCGGCATCCATGAGCCTTTCTTC
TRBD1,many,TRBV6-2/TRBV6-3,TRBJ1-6,CASSDGQGDRSPLHF,TGTGCCAGCAGCGACGGACAGGGGGATCGTTCACCCCTCCACTTT
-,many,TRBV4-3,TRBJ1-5,CASSQDEGQPQHF,TGCGCCAGCAGCCAAGATGAGGGTCAGCCCCAGCATTTT
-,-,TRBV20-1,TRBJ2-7,CSAPQAAAPGGEQYF,TGCAGTGCACCCCAAGCAGCAGCCCCTGGGGGCGAGCAGTACTTC
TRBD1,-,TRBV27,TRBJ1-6,CASSLTPGQYNSPLHF,TGTGCCAGCAGTCTAACCCCGGGACAGTATAATTCACCCCTCCACTTT
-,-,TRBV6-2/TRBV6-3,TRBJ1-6,CASSRGIGSPLHF,TGTGCCAGCAGTCGGGGGATCGGTTCACCCCTCCACTTT
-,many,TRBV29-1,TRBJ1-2,CSVVGQNYGYTF,TGCAGCGTGGTTGGACAGAACTATGGCTACACCTTC
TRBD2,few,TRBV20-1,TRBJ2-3,CSASRGTSGSRTQYF,TGCAGTGCTAGCAGAGGGACTAGCGGGAGTCGAACGCAGTATTTT
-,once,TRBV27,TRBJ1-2,CASSLASTGGYTF,TGTGCCAGCAGTTTGGCTAGCACAGGAGGCTACACCTTC
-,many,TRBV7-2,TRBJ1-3,CASSPMTTSGNTIYF,TGTGCCAGCTCCCCTATGACGACTTCTGGAAACACCATATATTTT
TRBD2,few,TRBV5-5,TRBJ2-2,CASSWDYSNTGELFF,TGTGCCAGCAGCTGGGACTACTCGAACACCGGGGAGCTGTTTTTT
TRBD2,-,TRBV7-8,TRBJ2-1,CASSPSGSRGNEQFF,TGTGCCAGCAGCCCAAGCGGGAGTAGGGGCAATGAGCAGTTCTTC
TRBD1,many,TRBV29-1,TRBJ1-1,CSVDDRESTEAFF,TGCAGCGTTGATGACAGGGAATCGACTGAAGCTTTCTTT
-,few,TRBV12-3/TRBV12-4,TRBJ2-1,CASSLSAQVYNEQFF,TGTGCCAGCAGTTTATCCGCCCAGGTCTACAATGAGCAGTTCTTC
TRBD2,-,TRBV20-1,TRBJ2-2,CSAIREAGGELFF,TGCAGTGCTATCCGGGAGGCTGGGGGGGAGCTGTTTTTT
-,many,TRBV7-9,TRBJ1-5,CASSLVEQVQHF,TGTGCCAGCAGCTTAGTCGAACAAGTCCAGCATTTT
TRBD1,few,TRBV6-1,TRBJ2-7,CASSPGQEGSEQYF,TGTGCCAGCAGCCCGGGACAGGAAGGGTCCGAGCAGTACTTC
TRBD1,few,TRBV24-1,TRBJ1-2,CATSDFVRDRVNYGYTF,TGTGCCACCAGTGATTTTGTTCGGGACAGGGTTAACTATGGCTACACCTTC